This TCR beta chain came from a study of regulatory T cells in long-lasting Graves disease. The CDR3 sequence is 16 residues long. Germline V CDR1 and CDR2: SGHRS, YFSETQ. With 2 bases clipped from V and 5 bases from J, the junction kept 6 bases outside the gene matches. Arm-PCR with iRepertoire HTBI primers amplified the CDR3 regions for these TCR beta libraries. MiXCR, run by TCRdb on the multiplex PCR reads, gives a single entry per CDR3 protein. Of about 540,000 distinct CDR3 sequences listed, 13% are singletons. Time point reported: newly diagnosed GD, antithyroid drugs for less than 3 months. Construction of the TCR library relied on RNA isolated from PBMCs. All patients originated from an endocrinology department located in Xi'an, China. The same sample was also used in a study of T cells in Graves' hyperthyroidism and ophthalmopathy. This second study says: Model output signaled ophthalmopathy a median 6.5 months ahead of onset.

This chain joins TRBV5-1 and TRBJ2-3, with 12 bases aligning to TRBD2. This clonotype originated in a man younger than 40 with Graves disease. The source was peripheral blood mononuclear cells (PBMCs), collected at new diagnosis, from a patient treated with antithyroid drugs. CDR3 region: CASSFRLAGGRDTQYF. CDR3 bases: TGCGCCAGCAGCTTTCGCCTAGCGGGAGGGCGAGATACGCAGTATTTT.